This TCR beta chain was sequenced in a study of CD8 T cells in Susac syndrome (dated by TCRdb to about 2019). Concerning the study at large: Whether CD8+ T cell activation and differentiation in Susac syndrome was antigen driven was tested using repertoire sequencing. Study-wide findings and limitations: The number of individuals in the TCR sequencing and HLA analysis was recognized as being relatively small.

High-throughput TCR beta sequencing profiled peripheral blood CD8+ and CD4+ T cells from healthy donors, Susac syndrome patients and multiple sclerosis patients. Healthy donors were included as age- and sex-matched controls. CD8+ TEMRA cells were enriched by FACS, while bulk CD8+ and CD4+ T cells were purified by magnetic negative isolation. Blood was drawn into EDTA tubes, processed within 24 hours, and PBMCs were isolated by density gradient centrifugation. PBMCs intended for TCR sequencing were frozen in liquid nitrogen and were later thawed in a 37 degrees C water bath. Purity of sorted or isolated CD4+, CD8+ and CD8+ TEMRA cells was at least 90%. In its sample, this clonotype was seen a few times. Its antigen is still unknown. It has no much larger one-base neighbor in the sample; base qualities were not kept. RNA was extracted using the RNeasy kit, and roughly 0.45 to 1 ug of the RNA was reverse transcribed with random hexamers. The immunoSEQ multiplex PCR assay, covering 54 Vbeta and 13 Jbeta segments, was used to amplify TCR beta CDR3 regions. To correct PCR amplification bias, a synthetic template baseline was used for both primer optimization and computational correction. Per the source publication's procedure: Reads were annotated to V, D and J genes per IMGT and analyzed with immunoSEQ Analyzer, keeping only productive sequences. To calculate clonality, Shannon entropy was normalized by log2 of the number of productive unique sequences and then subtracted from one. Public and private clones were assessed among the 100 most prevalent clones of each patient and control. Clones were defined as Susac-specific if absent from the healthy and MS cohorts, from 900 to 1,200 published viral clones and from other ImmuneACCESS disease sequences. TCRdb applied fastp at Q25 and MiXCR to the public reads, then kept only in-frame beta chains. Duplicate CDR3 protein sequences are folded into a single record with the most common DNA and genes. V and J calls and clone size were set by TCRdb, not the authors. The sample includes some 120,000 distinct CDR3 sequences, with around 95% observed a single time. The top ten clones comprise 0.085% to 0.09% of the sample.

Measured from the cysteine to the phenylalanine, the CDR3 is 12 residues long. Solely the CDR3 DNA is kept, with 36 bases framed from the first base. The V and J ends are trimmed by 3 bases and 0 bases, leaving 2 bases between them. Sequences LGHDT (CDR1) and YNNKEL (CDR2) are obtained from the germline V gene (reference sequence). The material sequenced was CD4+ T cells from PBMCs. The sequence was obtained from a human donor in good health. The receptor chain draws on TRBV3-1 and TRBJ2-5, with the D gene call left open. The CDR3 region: CASSQYQETQYF. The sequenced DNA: TGTGCCAGCAGCCAGTACCAAGAGACCCAGTACTTC.